This entry features one TCR beta chain sequence. Assay runs were performed at deep level. Measured with immunoSEQ multiplex PCR; TCRdb has only the in-frame clones, and not every one. The sample lists roughly 500,000 clones, around 79% occurring once. This entry comes from a study of shared clonotypes between healthy human individuals. V lost 5 bases to trimming and J lost 2 bases, with 10 bases between them. The CDR3 runs 13 residues. Germline CDR1 and CDR2: MNHEY and SMNVEV (reference sequence). Study donors comprised healthy, HIV-negative adults devoid of recent acute infection or vaccination. Each sample came from a Caucasian adult donor living in Nashville, Tennessee.

The chain has TRBV27 and TRBJ2-7, with D uncertain. The TCR sequence derives from a woman aged 35 to 49 in good health. Some clones in this sample may be carry-over from other donors' samples. The sequenced sample consisted of PBMCs. The CDR3 bases are TGTGCCAGCAGTCGTCCTGGGGCCTACGAGCAGTACTTC. Its protein product is CASSRPGAYEQYF.